This T cell receptor (beta chain) was captured by sequencing in a study of Ad26.COV2.S vaccination and SARS-CoV-2 variants. CDR3 length: 11 amino acids. The V gene lost 1 base and the J gene lost 8 bases, with 8 bases spanning the gap. Looked up from germline, CDR1 is DFQATT and CDR2 is SNEGSKA (reference sequence). General study points: There was reportedly substantial breadth in spike-specific CD8+ and CD4+ T cell responses after vaccination. Non-spike TCR breadth was similar in vaccine and placebo recipients.

As regards this clone: Its matching antigen is unknown.

Described treatment: over 15 received Ad26.COV2.S at low or high dose, single or two shots; five or six received placebo; per-sample allocation not given. The samples date from day 63 after the first vaccine or placebo injection. The protocol was immunoSEQ multiplex PCR, while the TCRdb copy is restricted to in-frame clones and leaves out a portion. The sample shows 510,000 or so clones, around 90% of them seen only once. V gene TRBV20-1 combines with J gene TRBJ1-1; D gene unclear. The input for sequencing was peripheral blood, taken in a trial of Ad26.COV2.S vaccine versus placebo. This receptor was identified in a person aged 18-65 years who received the Ad26.COV2.S COVID-19 vaccine or a placebo. The CDR3 DNA reads TGCAGTGCTAGAGGCCCCGGGGAAGCTTTCTTT. This encodes CSARGPGEAFF.